These 23 T cell receptor beta chains were sequenced from one sample in a study of blood T cell repertoires in COVID-19. Measured with immunoSEQ multiplex PCR; TCRdb has only the in-frame clones, and not every one. The sample has about 160,000 clones, more than 65% seen once. The specimen sequenced was PBMCs or T cells enriched from blood (not recorded which). These receptors originate from a woman in her thirties or forties with acute COVID-19.

The chain links TRBV3-1 (or the pseudogene TRBV3-2) to TRBJ2-1, with a possible D match to TRBD2 (5 bases). The ends were cut back, 2 bases at V and 4 bases at J, with 12 bases in the middle. Germline V gene lookup returns CDR1 LGHDT and CDR2 YNNKEL (reference sequence). This CDR3 region has 15 residues. The CDR3 nucleotides read TGTGCCAGCAGCCAAACCCGGACTGGGTACAATGAGCAGTTCTTC. Its protein is CASSQTRTGYNEQFF.

The rearrangement joins TRBV7-3 to TRBJ2-3; TRBD1 matches 8 bases. Per the germline V gene, CDR1 is SGHTA and CDR2 is FQGTGA. V was pared by 2 bases and J by 3 bases, with 7 bases of the junction left unmatched. The CDR3 spans 16 residues. CDR3 region: CASSLQGAIGTDTQYF. CDR3 nucleotides: TGTGCCAGCAGCTTACAGGGGGCGATCGGGACAGATACGCAGTATTTT.

V gene TRBV10-2 combines with J gene TRBJ1-5; possibly TRBD1 for D (5 bases). The CDR3 has 15 amino acids. V lost 1 base to trimming and J lost 0 bases, with 7 bases between them. Germline assignment: CDR1 WSHSY and CDR2 SAAADI. The CDR3 DNA follows: TGCGCCAGCAGTGAGTTGACAGTTAGCAATCAGCCCCAGCATTTT. Amino acids: CASSELTVSNQPQHF.

With respect to this clone: Other DNA sequences in this sample translate to the same CDR3. The rearrangement links TRBV7-9 to TRBJ2-7, with D unresolved. Trimming removed 3 bases from V and 3 bases from J, with 3 bases in between. The CDR3 loop spans 11 amino acids. Germline V CDR1 and CDR2: SEHNR, FQNEAQ (reference sequence). The CDR3 DNA sequence: TGTGCCAGCAGCTTGTACTACGAGCAGTACTTC. It is translated as CASSLYYEQYF.

The chain's CDR3 is CASSISGGNTGELFF. The CDR3 region has the DNA TGTGCCAGCAGCATTAGCGGGGGGAACACCGGGGAGCTGTTTTTT. V gene TRBV5-4 combines with J gene TRBJ2-2; 9 nucleotides align to TRBD2. This CDR3 is built from 15 residues. V was clipped by 4 bases and J by 1 base; unmatched bases: 2. Germline-derived CDR1 and CDR2 are SGHNT and YYREEE (reference sequence).

Turning to this clone: The same CDR3 can be traced to other DNA sequences in this sample. The rearrangement uses TRBV7-2 and TRBJ2-1, with 11 bases that match TRBD2. V was clipped by 1 base and J by 9 bases; unmatched bases: 2. This CDR3 contains 14 residues. Germline CDR1 and CDR2: SGHTA and FQGNSA. CDR3 coding DNA: TGTGCCAGCAGCTTAGTCGGGACTAGCGGTGAGCAGTTCTTC. The encoded protein is CASSLVGTSGEQFF.

CDR3 nucleotides: TGTGCCAGCAGTGAATTCGGGTTGGAGACCCAGTACTTC. Translated: CASSEFGLETQYF. This chain joins TRBV6-1 and TRBJ2-5; no clear D gene. The CDR3 runs to 13 residues. The V gene lost 2 bases and the J gene lost 5 bases, with 9 bases spanning the gap. Germline V lookup: CDR1 MNHNS, CDR2 SASEGT.

The chain has TRBV10-2 and TRBJ1-2, with 9 bases lining up with TRBD1. V trimming: 3 bases; J trimming: 8 bases; junction bases outside the gene matches: 4. Germline CDR1 WSHSY, CDR2 SAAADI. CDR3 length: 13 amino acids. The CDR3 sequence is CASSDRDRAGYTF. CDR3 DNA: TGCGCCAGCAGTGACCGGGACAGGGCCGGCTACACCTTC.

In this sample, this clone turned up a few times. The CDR3 is CASSPSGAGGRNEQFF. The CDR3 region has the DNA TGTGCCAGCTCACCATCCGGGGCAGGGGGGAGGAATGAGCAGTTCTTC. This rearrangement joins TRBV18 to TRBJ2-1; D might be TRBD1 (7 bases). The CDR3 sequence is 16 residues long. Looked up from germline, CDR1 is KGHSH and CDR2 is LQKENI. Trimming cost V 2 bases and J 7 bases, with 18 bases left between them.

This chain joins TRBV20-1 and TRBJ2-1, with TRBD2 as a possible D gene (5 bases). V lost 3 bases, J lost 8 bases, and 23 bases lay in between. The CDR3 loop spans 16 amino acids. Germline-derived CDR1 and CDR2 are DFQATT and SNEGSKA (reference sequence). The CDR3: CSASLPGPGLWDEQFF. The CDR3 region has the DNA TGCAGTGCTAGTCTCCCCGGGCCGGGGTTGTGGGATGAGCAGTTCTTC.

This CDR3 is CAWSGGTSGTWSEQYF. DNA of the CDR3: TGTGCCTGGAGTGGGGGGACTAGCGGAACCTGGAGTGAGCAGTACTTC. The chain recombines TRBV30 with TRBJ2-7; TRBD2 matches at 11 bases. Unmatched junction bases numbered 12, after V lost 1 base and J lost 7 bases. This CDR3 comprises 16 residues. Germline CDR1 reads GTSNPN; CDR2 reads SVGIG (reference sequence).

The genes are TRBV3-1 (or the pseudogene TRBV3-2) and TRBJ2-3; tentative D call: TRBD1 (6 bases). V was clipped by 6 bases and J by 0 bases, with 13 bases between them. The germline V gene encodes CDR1 LGHDT and CDR2 YNNKEL (reference sequence). The CDR3 is 15 residues long. In nucleotides, the CDR3 is TGTGCCAGCAGTTATAAGGGGGAAAGCACAGATACGCAGTATTTT. It yields the protein CASSYKGESTDTQYF.

This chain uses TRBV3-1 (or the pseudogene TRBV3-2) with TRBJ2-1; weak D call: TRBD2 (5 bases). Trimming took off 2 bases at V and 5 bases at J, with 13 bases between the two ends. Per germline, CDR1 LGHDT and CDR2 YNNKEL (reference sequence). CDR3 length equals 15 residues. The CDR3 DNA is TGTGCCAGCAGCCAACGAGGGCGGTTGGACAATGAGCAGTTCTTC. Its translation is CASSQRGRLDNEQFF.

The genes are TRBV7-2 and TRBJ2-3; 10 bases are a match to TRBD2. The CDR3 consists of 16 residues. In germline, CDR1 is SGHTA, CDR2 FQGNSA. The V gene end was trimmed by 2 bases and the J gene end by 2 bases; junction bases not matched to a gene: 4. In DNA, the CDR3 is TGTGCCAGCAGCTTACTAGCGGGAGCCCTCACAGATACGCAGTATTTT. Translating it yields CASSLLAGALTDTQYF.

V is TRBV5-1 and J is TRBJ2-6; 7 positions agree with TRBD1. CDR1 is SGHRS and CDR2 is YFSETQ in the germline V gene. CDR3 length: 14 amino acids. The trim removed 4 bases at V and 6 bases at J, leaving 4 bases unmatched. This CDR3 is CASSPGQAANVLTF. CDR3 nucleotides: TGCGCCAGCAGCCCAGGACAGGCGGCCAACGTCCTGACTTTC.

J is TRBJ2-5 and V is TRBV6-5; the match to TRBD2 covers 8 bases. Germline V gene lookup returns CDR1 MNHEY and CDR2 SVGAGI. CDR3 size: 16 residues. V lost 0 bases to trimming and J lost 5 bases; unmatched junction nucleotides: 8. The CDR3 sequence is CASSYSAGRAGETQYF. As DNA, the CDR3 is TGTGCCAGCAGTTACTCCGCCGGGAGGGCCGGGGAGACCCAGTACTTC.

This rearrangement joins TRBV19 to TRBJ1-1, with 9 nucleotides matching TRBD1. The CDR3 totals 15 residues. Germline values: CDR1 LNHDA, CDR2 SQIVND (reference sequence). Trimming at V came to 4 bases and at J to 2 bases, leaving 5 bases not matched to a gene. The CDR3 DNA is TGTGCCAGTAGTACGACGGGACAGGGAAACACTGAAGCTTTCTTT. Residues: CASSTTGQGNTEAFF.

This clone was seen more than once but under ten times. The CDR3 region has the DNA TGTGCTAGTGGTTCCGGGACTAGCGGGAGGAACACCGGGGAGCTGTTTTTT. Encoded protein: CASGSGTSGRNTGELFF. The rearrangement joins TRBV12-5 to TRBJ2-2, with 14 bases identical to TRBD2. The junction had 2 bases not matched to a gene; V was cut back by 4 bases and J by 1 base. The CDR3 has 17 amino acids. In germline, CDR1 is LGHNT, CDR2 FRNRAP. Together with reference TRBV12-5 and TRBJ2-2, the CDR3 gives the full variable domain: DARVTQTPRHKVTEMGQEVTMRCQPILGHNTVFWYRQTMMQGLELLAYFRNRAPLDDSGMPKDRFSAEMPDATLATLKIQPSEPRDSAVYFCASGSGTSGRNTGELFFGEGSRLTVL.

The genes are TRBV7-9 and TRBJ2-4; 8 bases are shared with TRBD1. V lost 5 bases, J lost 3 bases, and 6 bases stayed unmatched. CDR1 SEHNR and CDR2 FQNEAQ come from the germline V gene (reference sequence). The CDR3 covers 15 residues. CDR3 sequence: CASSPGQGGKNIQYF. CDR3 in DNA: TGTGCCAGCAGCCCCGGACAGGGCGGCAAAAACATTCAGTACTTC.

In nucleotides, the CDR3 is TGTGCCAGCTCACCACTCTGGACAGGGGGCAATGAGCAGTTCTTC. As protein: CASSPLWTGGNEQFF. The gene calls are TRBV18 and TRBJ2-1; 10 bases match TRBD1. The CDR3 runs to 15 residues. CDR1 and CDR2 (germline): KGHSH, LQKENI. V trimming: 1 base; J trimming: 6 bases; junction bases outside the gene matches: 3. Full variable domain (remainder filled in from reference TRBV18 and TRBJ2-1): NAGVMQNPRHLVRRRGQEARLRCSPMKGHSHVYWYRQLPEEGLKFMVYLQKENIIDESGMPKERFSAEFPKEGPSILRIQQVVRGDSAAYFCASSPLWTGGNEQFFGPGTRLTVL.

V and J are TRBV18 and TRBJ2-2, with 12 bases identical to TRBD2. The germline V gene has CDR1 KGHSH and CDR2 LQKENI. The CDR3 covers 16 residues. After removal of 4 bases from V and 4 bases from J, the junction contained 4 bases not matched to a gene. The DNA of the CDR3 is TGTGCCAGCTCACGGACTAGCGGGATAGCCACCGGGGAGCTGTTTTTT. Its protein product is CASSRTSGIATGELFF.

The chain links TRBV18 to TRBJ1-2; D unresolved. V lost 2 bases to trimming and J lost 5 bases, with 21 bases between them. This CDR3 comprises 17 residues. CDR1 and CDR2 (germline): KGHSH, LQKENI. The CDR3: CASSPAAVSVGFYGYTF. CDR3 DNA: TGTGCCAGCTCACCAGCGGCAGTTTCAGTCGGTTTTTATGGCTACACCTTC.

Ten or more counts support this clone. The chain combines TRBV4-1 with TRBJ2-3; tentative D call: TRBD2 (5 bases). The V gene lost 3 bases and the J gene lost 0 bases, with 13 bases spanning the gap. Germline V lookup: CDR1 MGHRA, CDR2 YSYEKL. The CDR3 is 16 residues long. CDR3 coding DNA: TGCGCCAGCAGCCAGCGGGCTAGCTGGAGCACAGATACGCAGTATTTT. This codes for CASSQRASWSTDTQYF.